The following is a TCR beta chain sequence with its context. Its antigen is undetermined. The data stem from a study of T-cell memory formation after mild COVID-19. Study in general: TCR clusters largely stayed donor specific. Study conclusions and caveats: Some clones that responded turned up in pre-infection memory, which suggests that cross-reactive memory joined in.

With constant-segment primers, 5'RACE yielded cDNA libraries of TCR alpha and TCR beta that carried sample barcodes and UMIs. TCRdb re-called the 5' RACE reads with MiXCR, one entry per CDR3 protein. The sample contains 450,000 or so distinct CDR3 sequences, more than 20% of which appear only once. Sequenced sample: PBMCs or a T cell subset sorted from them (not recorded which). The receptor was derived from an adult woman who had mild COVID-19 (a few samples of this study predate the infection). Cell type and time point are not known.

Here the CDR3 DNA reads TGTGCCAGCAGTTCCCCCGGGTTCTCTGGGGCCAACGTCCTGACTTTC. Its translation is CASSSPGFSGANVLTF. This chain joins TRBV6-5 and TRBJ2-6; D uncertain. Trimming shortened V by 4 bases and J by 0 bases, and 10 bases separated the two germline ends. Germline CDR1 and CDR2: MNHEY and SVGAGI. The CDR3 covers 16 residues.